This T cell receptor beta chain comes out of a study of blood T cell repertoires in COVID-19. Study at large: Samples of COVID-19 (acute and convalescent) were obtained from the United States, Italy and Spain. T cells, B-cell-depleted T cells, or PBMCs supplied cDNA or gDNA.

Methods used by the authors: Cell counts per sample came from amplifying reference gene primers. Only in-frame clones appear in the TCRdb table, and some are missing; sequencing was by immunoSEQ multiplex PCR. V, J and clone size are those of that table, while D and trimming were read from the DNA. Of 140,000 to 150,000 clones in the sample, over 80% were seen once. This CDR3 spans 16 amino acids. Trimming left V 6 bases short and J 0 bases short, with 15 bases between. Germline V gene lookup returns CDR1 MGHDK and CDR2 SYGVNS. This sequence was found in a woman aged 40 to 50 with active or convalescent COVID-19. The V call is TRBV25-1, the J call TRBJ1-3, with D perhaps matching TRBD1 (6 bases). Sequenced: peripheral blood. For the CDR3, the DNA is TGTGCCAGCAGCCTTCAGGGGATGAACTCTGGAAACACCATATATTTT. Translation gives CASSLQGMNSGNTIYF.